This T cell receptor beta chain came from a study of cytomegalovirus exposure and HLA in healthy donors listed by TCRdb under 2017. With regard to the full study: A later analysis indicated that the 90 to 150 validation repertoires were generated on the platform also employed for the 720 or so repertoires of the first cohort. The study aimed to test whether signatures of past pathogen exposure could be identified by cataloging public T cell receptors. In addition to the first cohort of 650 to 750 subjects, a separate validation cohort of approximately 120 different subjects was used. The study combined high-throughput TCR immunosequencing, statistical association of individual TCRs with disease status, and machine learning to predict cytomegalovirus infection status.

As concerns this clone: There is no known antigen for this receptor. Per-nucleotide qualities are absent, and no much larger clonotype sits a single base away.

The donors were included in the validation cohort of approximately 130 subjects, a group kept apart from the roughly 670-subject first cohort. Via the germline V gene (reference sequence), CDR1 is LNHDA and CDR2 SQIVND. V was cut back by 5 bases and J by 8 bases, leaving a gap of 16 bases between them. From its cysteine to its phenylalanine, the CDR3 spans 14 amino acids. Of all the DNA, just the CDR3 is kept, 42 bases in frame from base 1. On the study overall, not on this receptor specifically: Cytomegalovirus status was reported to be diagnosed by the classifier with high specificity and sensitivity in both the original and validation cohorts. Most TCR sequences were seen in very few donors, while some public TCRs were found in many individuals. Subsequent analysis determined that TCRs grouped into clusters in the first cohort also showed a tendency toward co-occurrence across the 120 or so validation repertoires, and about 94% of cluster scores exceeded 0. In the study, approximately 150 TCR beta chains were listed as associated with cytomegalovirus. A later analysis had no HLA typing for the validation cohort, so co-occurrence there was scored across all 110 or so repertoires. The authors suggested that the approach could potentially be extended to other disease states and immunological phenotypes. A few of the identified cytomegalovirus-associated TCR beta chains were confirmed in vitro to be specific for cytomegalovirus antigens.

Library method: the immunoSEQ multiplex PCR assay. The published analysis was carried out like this. A statistical classification framework was built to diagnose cytomegalovirus status from the catalog of TCR beta chain sequences. This immuneACCESS table, as held by TCRdb, lists in-frame sequences with V and J called but not all clones. Of the missing ones, under half trace to an unresolved V gene in checked studies; the others have no known cause. The D gene and trimming were derived from the DNA, and the V and J assignments and clone size from that table. For this sample the table gives around 220,000 clones, of which approximately 83% were detected only once. Over 12% of the sample is held by the ten biggest clonotypes.

This TCR derives from a woman under 40 in good health and CMV-seropositive. The specimen sequenced was PBMCs. The chain joins TRBV19 to TRBJ1-3; the D gene remains uncertain. The sequenced DNA is TGTGCCAGTAGTTTCCACAGCGGCGTGCACACCATATATTTT. This translates into CASSFHSGVHTIYF.